Listed here are 9 T cell receptor beta chains from one sample, sequenced in a study of regulatory T cells in long-lasting Graves disease. iRepertoire HTBI primers and Arm-PCR of CDR3 regions built TCR beta libraries. TCRdb re-derived calls from the multiplex PCR reads in MiXCR, one entry per CDR3 protein. Here the sample spans about 460,000 distinct CDR3 sequences, approximately 22% being singletons. Time point reported: persistent/refractory GD, antithyroid drugs over 5 years with positive TRAb. Extracted RNA from PBMCs served as the source of the TCR library. Material: peripheral blood mononuclear cells (PBMCs), obtained when the disease was refractory, from a patient treated with antithyroid drugs. The receptors come from a female donor with Graves disease.

The rearrangement links TRBV29-1 to TRBJ2-7, with D perhaps matching TRBD1 (6 bases). The V gene's germline CDR1 is SQVTM and CDR2 ANQGSEA. The V end was cut by 1 base, the J end by 7 bases, with 14 bases between. The CDR3 covers 13 residues. CDR3 loop: CSVEGGQMREQYF. CDR3 sequence (DNA): TGCAGCGTTGAAGGAGGACAGATGCGGGAGCAGTACTTC.

The table lists this clonotype with a few counts. J is TRBJ2-7 and V is TRBV10-3; possible D gene TRBD2, 5 bases. The V and J ends lost 4 bases and 6 bases respectively, with 10 bases between them. This CDR3 contains 12 residues. CDR1 ENHRY and CDR2 SYGVKD come from the germline V gene. The chain's CDR3 is CAISVLEGEQYF. CDR3 nucleotide sequence: TGTGCCATCAGTGTTTTAGAGGGCGAGCAGTACTTC.

This clonotype was found many times. The CDR3 nucleotides read TGCAGTGTCCTGGCGGGAAATGGCTACACCTTC. The encoded protein is CSVLAGNGYTF. The chain links TRBV20-1 to TRBJ1-2; D is undetermined. This CDR3 has 11 residues. Germline CDR1 is DFQATT and CDR2 is SNEGSKA (reference sequence). Trimming left V 7 bases short and J 6 bases short, with 12 bases between.

This clonotype has a single count. The V call is TRBV29-1, the J call TRBJ2-7, with TRBD2 matching over 7 bases. The germline gives CDR1 SQVTM, CDR2 ANQGSEA. The CDR3 contains 13 residues. Trimming removed 7 bases from V and 4 bases from J; junction bases left unmatched: 10. The chain's CDR3 is CSADSGDAYEQYF. The CDR3 nucleotides read TGCAGCGCCGACAGCGGGGACGCATACGAGCAGTACTTC.

This clonotype was counted only a few times. The chain couples TRBV11-2 to TRBJ2-2; no reliable D call. V lost 1 base and J 4 bases, leaving 10 bases between the germline ends. The CDR3 length is 15 residues. Germline-derived CDR1 and CDR2 are SGHAT and FQNNGV. The CDR3 spells CASSLVSLGTGELFF. Written as DNA, the CDR3 is TGTGCCAGCAGCTTAGTTTCCTTGGGCACCGGGGAGCTGTTTTTT.

This clonotype showed up many times. The chain employs TRBV9 and TRBJ1-2; no clear D. Germline assignment: CDR1 SGDLS and CDR2 YYNGEE. V dropped 0 bases and J dropped 4 bases, with 13 bases sitting between them. The CDR3 spans 15 residues. Here the CDR3 reads CASSVDWRVSYGYTF. CDR3 nucleotide sequence: TGTGCCAGCAGCGTAGACTGGAGGGTCAGCTATGGCTACACCTTC.

The CDR3 reads CASSISSSYNSPLHF. CDR3 in DNA: TGTGCCAGTAGTATCAGCAGCTCCTATAATTCACCCCTCCACTTT. V is TRBV19 and J is TRBJ1-6; D not resolved. The CDR3 has 15 residues. V gave up 3 bases and J gave up 0 bases, with 6 bases separating them. Germline CDR1 and CDR2: LNHDA and SQIVND (reference sequence).

This clonotype came up a few times. J is TRBJ1-5 and V is TRBV11-3; weak D call: TRBD1 (5 bases). The CDR3 is 15 residues long. Between the trimmed V and J ends, which lost 4 bases and 6 bases, there was a span of 16 bases. Germline V CDR1 and CDR2: SGHNT, YENEEA. This CDR3 is CASSSVGDGRQPQHF. The CDR3 coding sequence is TGTGCCAGCAGCTCAGTGGGGGATGGTCGTCAGCCCCAGCATTTT.

This clonotype was counted many times. The chain has TRBV6-5 and TRBJ1-5; weak D call: TRBD1 (5 bases). V lost 0 bases and J lost 6, with 12 bases in between. This CDR3 has 15 residues. From germline, CDR1 is MNHEY and CDR2 SVGAGI. The CDR3 nucleotides read TGTGCCAGCAGTTACTCACAGTCTCAGGGTCAGCCCCAGCATTTT. Its protein product is CASSYSQSQGQPQHF.